The clone carrying this TCR beta chain came up once. Methods used by the authors: Amplification of reference gene primers was used by the study to estimate nucleated cell counts. Using immunoSEQ multiplex PCR, the repertoire was profiled, and TCRdb retains in-frame clones only, with some absent. V and J calls and clone size come straight from that table; D and trimming were deduced from the DNA. The repertoire holds tens of thousands of clones, with 80% to 90% as singletons. This sample is drawn from a study of blood T cell repertoires in COVID-19. As for the study in general: Specimens from acute and convalescent COVID-19 originated in the United States, Italy and Spain. The analysed material was cDNA or gDNA that came from T cells, B-cell-depleted T cells, or PBMCs.

The Seattle patients joined while their infection was active and were tracked longitudinally afterward. The CDR3 loop spans 15 amino acids. The germline V and J ends were trimmed by 2 bases and 0 bases, with 10 bases remaining between them. Germline CDR1 reads SGHTA; CDR2 reads FQGTGA. The sequenced material came from peripheral blood. J is TRBJ1-1 and V is TRBV7-3, with TRBD1 as a possible D gene (5 bases). This receptor was obtained from a man aged 50 or older with COVID-19, enrolled during active disease. The CDR3 is CASSLFGGMNTEAFF. In DNA, the CDR3 is TGTGCCAGCAGCTTATTCGGGGGGATGAACACTGAAGCTTTCTTT.